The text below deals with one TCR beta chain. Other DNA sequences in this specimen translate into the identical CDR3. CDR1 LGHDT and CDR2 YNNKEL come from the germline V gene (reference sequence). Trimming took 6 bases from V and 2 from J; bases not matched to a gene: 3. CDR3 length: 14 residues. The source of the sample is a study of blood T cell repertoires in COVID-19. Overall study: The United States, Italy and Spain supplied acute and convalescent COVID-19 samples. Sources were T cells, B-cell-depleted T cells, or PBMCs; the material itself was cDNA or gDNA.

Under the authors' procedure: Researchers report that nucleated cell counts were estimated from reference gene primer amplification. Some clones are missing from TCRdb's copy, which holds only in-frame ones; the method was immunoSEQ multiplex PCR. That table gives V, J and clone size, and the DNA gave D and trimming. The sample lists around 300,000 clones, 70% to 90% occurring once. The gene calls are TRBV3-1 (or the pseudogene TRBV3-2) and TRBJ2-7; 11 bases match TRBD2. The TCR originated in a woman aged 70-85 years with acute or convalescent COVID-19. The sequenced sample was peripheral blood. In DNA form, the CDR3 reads TGTGCCAGCAGTCTTAGCGGGGGGGCCTACGAGCAGTACTTC. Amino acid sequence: CASSLSGGAYEQYF.